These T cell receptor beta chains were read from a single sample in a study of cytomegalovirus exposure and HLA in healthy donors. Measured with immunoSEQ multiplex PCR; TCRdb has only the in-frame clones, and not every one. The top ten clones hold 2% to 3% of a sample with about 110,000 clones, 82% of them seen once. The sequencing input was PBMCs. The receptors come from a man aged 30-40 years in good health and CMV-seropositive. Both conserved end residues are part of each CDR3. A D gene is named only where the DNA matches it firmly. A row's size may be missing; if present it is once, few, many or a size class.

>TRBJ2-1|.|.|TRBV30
TGTGCCTGGAGTTGGCGGGGGCCATACAATGAGCAGTTCTTC
CAWSWRGPYNEQFF
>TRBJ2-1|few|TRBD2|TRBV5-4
TGTGCCAGCAGCTTAGGGACTAGAAACTACAATGAGCAGTTCTTC
CASSLGTRNYNEQFF
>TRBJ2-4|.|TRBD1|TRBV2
TGTGCCAGCAGTGGGGACAGGGGGCGAGAAAACAGTCAGTACTTC
CASSGDRGRENSQYF
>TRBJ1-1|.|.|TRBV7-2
TGTGCCAGCAGACAACAGGGGAACACTGAAGCTTTCTTT
CASRQQGNTEAFF
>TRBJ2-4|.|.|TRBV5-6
TGTGCCAGCAGCTTGGAACAGGGTTCCGACATTCAGTACTTC
CASSLEQGSDIQYF
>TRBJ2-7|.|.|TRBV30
TGTGCCTGGAGTTTGCTAGACGGGTCCTACGAGCAGTACTTC
CAWSLLDGSYEQYF
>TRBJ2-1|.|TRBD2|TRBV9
TGTGCCAGCAGCGTAGAAGCGGGGCCTTACAATGAGCAGTTCTTC
CASSVEAGPYNEQFF
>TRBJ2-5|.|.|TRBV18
TGTGCCAGCTCACCTCCGGGGGAAGAGACCCAGTACTTC
CASSPPGEETQYF
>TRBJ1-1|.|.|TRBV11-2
TGTGCCAGCAGCTTAGGGCCCCGGGTTGAAGCTTTCTTT
CASSLGPRVEAFF
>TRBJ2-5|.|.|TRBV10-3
TGTGCCATCAGTGCCTACCAAGAGACCCAGTACTTC
CAISAYQETQYF
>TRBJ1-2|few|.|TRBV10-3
TGTGCCATCAGTCAGGGGACGGAAGGTGGCTACACCTTC
CAISQGTEGGYTF
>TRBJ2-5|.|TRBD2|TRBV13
TGTGCCAGCAGCGCCCTACTAGCGGGGGGACAAGAGACCCAGTACTTC
CASSALLAGGQETQYF
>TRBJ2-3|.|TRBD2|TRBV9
TGTGCCAGCAGCGTAGCTACTAGCGGGGGACTCTCTAGCACAGATACGCAGTATTTT
CASSVATSGGLSSTDTQYF
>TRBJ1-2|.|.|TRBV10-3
TGTGCCATCAGTGAACCCTACAGAATCAAATATGGCTACACCTTC
CAISEPYRIKYGYTF
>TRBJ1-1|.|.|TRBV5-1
TGCGCCAGCAGCTTACAGACAACATCGACTGAAGCTTTCTTT
CASSLQTTSTEAFF
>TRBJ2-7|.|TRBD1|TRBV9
TGTGCCAGCAGCGTAGGGGGACAGGGGGCTGGTTACGAGCAGTACTTC
CASSVGGQGAGYEQYF
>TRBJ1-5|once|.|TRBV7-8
TGTGCCAGCAGCTTAGCGAGGCAGGGTCACAATCAGCCCCAGCATTTT
CASSLARQGHNQPQHF